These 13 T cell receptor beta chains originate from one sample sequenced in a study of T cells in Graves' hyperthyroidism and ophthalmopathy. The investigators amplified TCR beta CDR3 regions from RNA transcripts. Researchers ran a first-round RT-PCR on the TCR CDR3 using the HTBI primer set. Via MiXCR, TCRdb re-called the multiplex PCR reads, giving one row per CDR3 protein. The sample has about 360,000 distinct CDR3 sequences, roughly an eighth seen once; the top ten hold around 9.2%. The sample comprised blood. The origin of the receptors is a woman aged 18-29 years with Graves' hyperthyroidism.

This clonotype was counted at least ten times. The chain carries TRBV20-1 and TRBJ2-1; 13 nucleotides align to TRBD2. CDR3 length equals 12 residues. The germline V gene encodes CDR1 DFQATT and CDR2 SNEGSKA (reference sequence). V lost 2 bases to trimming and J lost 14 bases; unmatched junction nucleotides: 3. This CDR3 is CSARTSGGAEFF. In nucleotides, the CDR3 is TGCAGTGCTAGAACTAGCGGGGGGGCAGAGTTCTTC.

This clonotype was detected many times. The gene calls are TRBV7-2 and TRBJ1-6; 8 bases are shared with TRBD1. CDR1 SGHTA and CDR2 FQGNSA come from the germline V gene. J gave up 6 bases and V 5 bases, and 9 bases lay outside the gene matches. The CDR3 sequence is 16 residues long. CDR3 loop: CASSAIDRGGNSPLHF. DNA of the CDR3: TGTGCCAGCAGCGCAATTGACAGGGGTGGTAATTCACCCCTCCACTTT.

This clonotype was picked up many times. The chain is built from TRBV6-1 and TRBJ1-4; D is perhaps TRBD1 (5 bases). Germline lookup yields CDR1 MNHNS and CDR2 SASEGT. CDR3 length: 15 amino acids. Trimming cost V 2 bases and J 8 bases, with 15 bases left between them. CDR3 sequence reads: CASSEPGTVDEKLFF. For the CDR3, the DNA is TGTGCCAGCAGTGAACCGGGGACGGTCGACGAAAAACTGTTTTTT.

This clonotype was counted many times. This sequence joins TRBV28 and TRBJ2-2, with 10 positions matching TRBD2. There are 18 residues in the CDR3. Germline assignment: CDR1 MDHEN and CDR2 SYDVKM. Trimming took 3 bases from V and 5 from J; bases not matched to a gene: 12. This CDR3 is CASSFRGLAGVRTGELFF. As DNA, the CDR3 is TGTGCCAGCAGTTTTCGCGGGCTAGCGGGAGTAAGAACCGGGGAGCTGTTTTTT. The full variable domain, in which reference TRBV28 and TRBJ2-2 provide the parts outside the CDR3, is DVKVTQSSRYLVKRTGEKVFLECVQDMDHENMFWYRQDPGLGLRLIYFSYDVKMKEKGDIPEGYSVSREKKERFSLILESASTNQTSMYLCASSFRGLAGVRTGELFFGEGSRLTVL.

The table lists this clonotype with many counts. CDR3 amino acids: CSARVWTGLQPQHF. CDR3 in DNA: TGCAGTGCTAGAGTGTGGACAGGGCTTCAGCCCCAGCATTTT. This chain joins TRBV20-1 and TRBJ1-5; 8 bases are a match to TRBD1. Germline V lookup: CDR1 DFQATT, CDR2 SNEGSKA (reference sequence). The length of the CDR3 is 14 residues. Germline trimming cut 1 base from V and 6 bases from J; bases unmatched to any gene: 5.

CDR3 region: CASSFGLAGTNEQFF. The CDR3, as DNA: TGTGCCAGCAGCTTTGGACTAGCGGGAACCAATGAGCAGTTCTTC. The chain links TRBV11-1 to TRBJ2-1; 12 bases are a match to TRBD2. From germline, CDR1 is SGHAT and CDR2 FQDESV (reference sequence). The CDR3 contains 15 residues. The V gene end was trimmed by 3 bases and the J gene end by 6 bases; junction bases not matched to a gene: 3.

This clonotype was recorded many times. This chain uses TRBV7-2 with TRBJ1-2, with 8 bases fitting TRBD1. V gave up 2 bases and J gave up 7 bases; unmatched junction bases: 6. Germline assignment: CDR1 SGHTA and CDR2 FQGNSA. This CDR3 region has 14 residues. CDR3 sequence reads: CASSLSQGAVGYTF. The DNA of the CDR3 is TGTGCCAGCAGCTTATCTCAGGGGGCTGTTGGCTACACCTTC. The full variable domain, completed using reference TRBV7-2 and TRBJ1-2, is GAGVSQSPSNKVTEKGKDVELRCDPISGHTALYWYRQSLGQGLEFLIYFQGNSAPDKSGLPSDRFSAERTGGSVSTLTIQRTQQEDSAVYLCASSLSQGAVGYTFGSGTRLTVV.

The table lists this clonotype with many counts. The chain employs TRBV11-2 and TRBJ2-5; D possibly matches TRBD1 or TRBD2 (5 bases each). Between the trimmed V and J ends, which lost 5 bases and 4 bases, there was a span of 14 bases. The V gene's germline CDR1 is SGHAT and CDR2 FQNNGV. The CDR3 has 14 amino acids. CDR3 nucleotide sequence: TGTGCCAGCAGCGGGGACCCGGAAGGAGAGACCCAGTACTTC. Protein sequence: CASSGDPEGETQYF.

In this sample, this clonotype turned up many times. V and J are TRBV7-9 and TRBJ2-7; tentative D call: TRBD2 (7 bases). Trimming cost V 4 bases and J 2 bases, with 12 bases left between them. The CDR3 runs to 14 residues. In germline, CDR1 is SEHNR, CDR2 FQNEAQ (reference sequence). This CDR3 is CASSSPGGPYEQYF. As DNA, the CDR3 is TGTGCCAGCAGCTCCCCCGGGGGGCCCTACGAGCAGTACTTC.

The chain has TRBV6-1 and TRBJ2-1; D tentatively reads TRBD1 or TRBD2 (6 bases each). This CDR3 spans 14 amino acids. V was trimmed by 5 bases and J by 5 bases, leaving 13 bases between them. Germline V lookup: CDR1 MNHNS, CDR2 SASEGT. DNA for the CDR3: TGTGCCAGCAGTCTCGGGGGCGTCAACAATGAGCAGTTCTTC. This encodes CASSLGGVNNEQFF.

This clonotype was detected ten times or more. The CDR3 nucleotides are TGTGCCAGCAGTTACGGGCAGGGCAGAAACACCATATATTTT. Translating it yields CASSYGQGRNTIYF. This chain uses TRBV6-5 with TRBJ1-3; D perhaps matches TRBD1 (5 bases). V shed 2 bases and J shed 5 bases, with 10 bases lying between them. The CDR3 contains 14 residues. CDR1 and CDR2 (germline): MNHEY, SVGAGI.

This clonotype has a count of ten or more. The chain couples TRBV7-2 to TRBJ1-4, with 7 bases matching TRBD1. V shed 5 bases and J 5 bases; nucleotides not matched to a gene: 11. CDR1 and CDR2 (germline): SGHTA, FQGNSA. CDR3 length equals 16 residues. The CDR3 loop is CASSLNAQGTNEKLFF. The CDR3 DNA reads TGTGCCAGCAGCCTTAACGCACAGGGGACAAATGAAAAACTGTTTTTT.

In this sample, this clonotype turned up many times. The CDR3 bases are TGTGCCACCCAACGGAGCTCTGGGGCCAACGTCCTGACTTTC. It encodes CATQRSSGANVLTF. This chain uses TRBV12-3 or TRBV12-4 with TRBJ2-6; no clear D. The CDR3 sequence is 14 residues long. V was trimmed by 10 bases and J by 0 bases, leaving 10 bases between them.